This TCR beta chain was identified in a study of OX40 agonist ivuxolimab in advanced cancers. V lost 10 bases and J lost 4; bases outside the gene matches: 10. CDR1 and CDR2 from the germline V gene are LNHDA and SQIVND (reference sequence). There are 14 residues in the CDR3. About this clone: The antigen remains unidentified.

Clones were read by immunoSEQ multiplex PCR, and TCRdb kept only the in-frame ones, dropping some. The table shows some 110,000 clones, with 80% to 95% occurring only once. Study findings and constraints: In the 0.1 to 3.0 mg/kg range, CD4+ and CD8+ blood T cells had expanded clonally by week 6.

The chain has TRBV19 and TRBJ1-5; 7 nucleotides line up with TRBD1. The material was CD4+ or CD8+ T cells sorted from blood, obtained in a trial of the OX40 agonist ivuxolimab. The receptor was derived from an adult with an advanced solid tumor such as melanoma, head and neck, liver or kidney cancer. In DNA form, the CDR3 reads TGTGCCACCAAAGGAGGGACAGTAAATCAGCCCCAGCATTTT. It is translated as CATKGGTVNQPQHF.